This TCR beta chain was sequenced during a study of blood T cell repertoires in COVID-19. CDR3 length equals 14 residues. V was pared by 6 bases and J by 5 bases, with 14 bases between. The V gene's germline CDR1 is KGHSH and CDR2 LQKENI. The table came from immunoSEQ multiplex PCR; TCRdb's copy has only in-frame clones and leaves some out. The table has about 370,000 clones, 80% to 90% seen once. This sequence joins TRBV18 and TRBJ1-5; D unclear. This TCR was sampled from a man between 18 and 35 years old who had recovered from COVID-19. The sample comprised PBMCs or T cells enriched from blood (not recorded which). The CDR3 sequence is CASSARTGDQPQHF. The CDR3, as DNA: TGTGCCAGCTCCGCCAGGACTGGGGATCAGCCCCAGCATTTT.